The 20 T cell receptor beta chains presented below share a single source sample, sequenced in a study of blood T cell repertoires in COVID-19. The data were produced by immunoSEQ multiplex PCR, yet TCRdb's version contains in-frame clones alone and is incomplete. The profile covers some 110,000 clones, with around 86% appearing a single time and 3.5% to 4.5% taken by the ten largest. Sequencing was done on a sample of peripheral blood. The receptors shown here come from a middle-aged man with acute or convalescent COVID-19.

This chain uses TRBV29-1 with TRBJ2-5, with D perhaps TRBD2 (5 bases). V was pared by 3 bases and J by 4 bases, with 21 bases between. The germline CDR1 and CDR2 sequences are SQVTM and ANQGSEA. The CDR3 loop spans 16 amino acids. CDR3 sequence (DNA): TGCAGCGTTGACGTAAGACGGGGAGAGGGTAGAGAGACCCAGTACTTC. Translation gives CSVDVRRGEGRETQYF. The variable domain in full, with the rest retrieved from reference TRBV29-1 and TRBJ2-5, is SAVISQKPSRDICQRGTSLTIQCQVDSQVTMMFWYRQQPGQSLTLIATANQGSEATYESGFVIDKFPISRPNLTFSTLTVSNMSPEDSSIYLCSVDVRRGEGRETQYFGPGTRLLVL.

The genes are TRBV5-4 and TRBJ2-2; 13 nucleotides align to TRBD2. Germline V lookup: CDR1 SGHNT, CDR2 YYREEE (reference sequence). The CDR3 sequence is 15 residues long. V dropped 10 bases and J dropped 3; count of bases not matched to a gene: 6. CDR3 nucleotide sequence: TGTGCCTGTCGGACTAGCGGGAGTTACACCGGGGAGCTGTTTTTT. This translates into CACRTSGSYTGELFF.

The CDR3 region is CASSMASGRLDTQYF. CDR3 coding DNA: TGTGCCAGTAGTATGGCTAGCGGGAGATTAGATACGCAGTATTTT. The chain links TRBV19 to TRBJ2-3, with 10 bases fitting TRBD2. This CDR3 region has 15 residues. J lost 5 bases, V lost 3 bases, and 5 bases had no gene match. The V gene's germline CDR1 is LNHDA and CDR2 SQIVND (reference sequence).

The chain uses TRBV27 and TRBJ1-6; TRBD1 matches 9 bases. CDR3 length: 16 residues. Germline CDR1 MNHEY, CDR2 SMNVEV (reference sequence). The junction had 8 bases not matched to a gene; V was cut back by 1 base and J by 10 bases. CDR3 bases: TGTGCCAGCAGTTTATGGGGGACAGGGTGGGAATCACCCCTCCACTTT. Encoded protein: CASSLWGTGWESPLHF.

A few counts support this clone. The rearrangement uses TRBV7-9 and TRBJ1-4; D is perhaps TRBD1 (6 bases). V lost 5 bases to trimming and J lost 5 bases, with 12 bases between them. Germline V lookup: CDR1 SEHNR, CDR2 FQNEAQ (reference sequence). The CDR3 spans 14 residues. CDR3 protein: CASSLSGTNEKLFF. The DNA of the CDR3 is TGTGCCAGCAGCCTCTCAGGGACAAATGAAAAACTGTTTTTT.

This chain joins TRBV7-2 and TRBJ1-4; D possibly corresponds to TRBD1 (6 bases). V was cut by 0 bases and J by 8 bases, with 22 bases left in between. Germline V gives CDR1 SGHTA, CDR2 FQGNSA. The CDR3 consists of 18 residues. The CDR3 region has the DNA TGTGCCAGCAGCTTAGCCTGGGACAACCTCCCCTTAGGAGAAAAACTGTTTTTT. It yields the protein CASSLAWDNLPLGEKLFF. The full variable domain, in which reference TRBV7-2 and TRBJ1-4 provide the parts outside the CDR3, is GAGVSQSPSNKVTEKGKDVELRCDPISGHTALYWYRQSLGQGLEFLIYFQGNSAPDKSGLPSDRFSAERTGGSVSTLTIQRTQQEDSAVYLCASSLAWDNLPLGEKLFFGSGTQLSVL.

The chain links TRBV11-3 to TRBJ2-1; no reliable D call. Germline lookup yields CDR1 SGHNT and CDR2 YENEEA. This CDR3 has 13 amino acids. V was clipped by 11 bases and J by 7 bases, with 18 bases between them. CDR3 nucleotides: TGTGCCTCTAAGACCACCGCCGGGAATGAGCAGTTCTTC. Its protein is CASKTTAGNEQFF.

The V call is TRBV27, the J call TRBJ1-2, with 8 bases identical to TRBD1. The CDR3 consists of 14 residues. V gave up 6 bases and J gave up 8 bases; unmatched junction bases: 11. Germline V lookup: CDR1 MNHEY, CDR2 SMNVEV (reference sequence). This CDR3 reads CASSRQGPAGGYTF. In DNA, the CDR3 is TGTGCCAGCAGCAGACAGGGGCCTGCGGGAGGCTACACCTTC.

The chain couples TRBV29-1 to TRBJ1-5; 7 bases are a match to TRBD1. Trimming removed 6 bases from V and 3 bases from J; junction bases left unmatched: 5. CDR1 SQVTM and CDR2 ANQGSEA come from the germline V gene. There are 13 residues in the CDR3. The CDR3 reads CSVAGTDNQPQHF. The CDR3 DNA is TGCAGCGTCGCCGGGACAGACAATCAGCCCCAGCATTTT.

The CDR3 bases are TGTGCCAGTAGTGCCTGGGGGGGCGGCTATAGCAATCAGCCCCAGCATTTT. Amino acids: CASSAWGGGYSNQPQHF. This chain links TRBV19 with TRBJ1-5, with D tentatively TRBD1 (6 bases). Trimming took off 5 bases at V and 0 bases at J, with 17 bases between the two ends. Germline V lookup: CDR1 LNHDA, CDR2 SQIVND (reference sequence). This CDR3 spans 17 amino acids.

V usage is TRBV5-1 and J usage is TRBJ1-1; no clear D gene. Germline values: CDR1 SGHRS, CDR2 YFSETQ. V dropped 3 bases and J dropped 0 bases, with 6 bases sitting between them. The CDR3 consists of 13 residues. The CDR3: CASSSEVNTEAFF. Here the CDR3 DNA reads TGCGCCAGCAGCTCCGAGGTGAACACTGAAGCTTTCTTT.

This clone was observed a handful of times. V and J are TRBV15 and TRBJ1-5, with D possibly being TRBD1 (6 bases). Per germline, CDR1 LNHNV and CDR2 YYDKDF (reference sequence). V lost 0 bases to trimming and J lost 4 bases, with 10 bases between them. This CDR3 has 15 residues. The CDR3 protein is CATSRDRGPNQPQHF. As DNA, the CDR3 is TGTGCCACCAGCAGAGACAGGGGCCCTAATCAGCCCCAGCATTTT. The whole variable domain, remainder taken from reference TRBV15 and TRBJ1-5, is DAMVIQNPRYQVTQFGKPVTLSCSQTLNHNVMYWYQQKSSQAPKLLFHYYDKDFNNEADTPDNFQSRRPNTSFCFLDIRSPGLGDTAMYLCATSRDRGPNQPQHFGDGTRLSIL.

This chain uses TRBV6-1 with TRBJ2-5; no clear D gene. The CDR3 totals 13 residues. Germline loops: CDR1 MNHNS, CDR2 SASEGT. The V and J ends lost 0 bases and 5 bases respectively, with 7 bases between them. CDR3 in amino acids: CASSEARVETQYF. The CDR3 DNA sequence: TGTGCCAGCAGTGAAGCTAGAGTGGAGACCCAGTACTTC.

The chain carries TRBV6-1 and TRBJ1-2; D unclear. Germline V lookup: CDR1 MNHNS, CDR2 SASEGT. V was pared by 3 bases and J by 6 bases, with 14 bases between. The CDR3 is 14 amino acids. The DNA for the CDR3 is TGTGCCAGCAGTGAGAACTCTAGAGAGAATGGCTACACCTTC. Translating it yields CASSENSRENGYTF.

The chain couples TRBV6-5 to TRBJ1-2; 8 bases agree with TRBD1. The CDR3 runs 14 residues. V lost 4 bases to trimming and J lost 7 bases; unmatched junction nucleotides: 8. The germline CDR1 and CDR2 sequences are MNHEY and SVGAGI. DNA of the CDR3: TGTGCCAGCAGTTCATCAGGGGGCGTTGGTGGCTACACCTTC. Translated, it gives CASSSSGGVGGYTF.

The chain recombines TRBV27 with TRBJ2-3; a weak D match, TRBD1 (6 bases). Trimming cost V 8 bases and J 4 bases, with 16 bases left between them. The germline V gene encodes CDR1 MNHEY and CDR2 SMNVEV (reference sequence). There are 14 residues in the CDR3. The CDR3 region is CASREGVVADTQYF. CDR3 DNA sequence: TGTGCCAGCCGAGAGGGGGTAGTCGCAGATACGCAGTATTTT.

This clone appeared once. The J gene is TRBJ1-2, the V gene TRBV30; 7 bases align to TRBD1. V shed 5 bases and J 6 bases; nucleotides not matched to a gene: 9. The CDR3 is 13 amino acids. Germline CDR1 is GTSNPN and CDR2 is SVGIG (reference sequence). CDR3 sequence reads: CAWDDRVWDGYTF. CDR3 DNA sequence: TGTGCCTGGGATGACAGGGTCTGGGATGGCTACACCTTC.

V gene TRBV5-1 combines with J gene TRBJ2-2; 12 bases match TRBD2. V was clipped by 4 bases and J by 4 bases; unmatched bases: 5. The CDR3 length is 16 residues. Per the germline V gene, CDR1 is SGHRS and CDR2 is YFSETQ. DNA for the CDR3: TGCGCCAGCAGCCCCCGACTAGCGGGAGCCACCGGGGAGCTGTTTTTT. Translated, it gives CASSPRLAGATGELFF. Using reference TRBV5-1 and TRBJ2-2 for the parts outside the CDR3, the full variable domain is KAGVTQTPRYLIKTRGQQVTLSCSPISGHRSVSWYQQTPGQGLQFLFEYFSETQRNKGNFPGRFSGRQFSNSRSEMNVSTLELGDSALYLCASSPRLAGATGELFFGEGSRLTVL.

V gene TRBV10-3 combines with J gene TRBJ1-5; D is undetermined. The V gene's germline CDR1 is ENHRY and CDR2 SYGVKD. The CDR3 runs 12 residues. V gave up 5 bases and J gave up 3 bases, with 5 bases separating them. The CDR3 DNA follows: TGTGCCATCAGTACAGTCAATCAGCCCCAGCATTTT. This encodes CAISTVNQPQHF.

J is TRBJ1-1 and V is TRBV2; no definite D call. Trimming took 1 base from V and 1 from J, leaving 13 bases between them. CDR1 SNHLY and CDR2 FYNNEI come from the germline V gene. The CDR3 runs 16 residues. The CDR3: CASSEVVASPNTEAFF. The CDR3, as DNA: TGTGCCAGCAGTGAAGTGGTAGCGTCGCCGAACACTGAAGCTTTCTTT.